The rows below give T cell receptor beta chains drawn from one sample of a study of blood T cells in healthy people across ages. MiXCR, applied by TCRdb to the 5' RACE reads, yields one record per CDR3 protein. The sample carries more than 650,000 distinct CDR3 sequences, around a fifth recorded once. The specimen was blood. The source is a man between 70 and 80 years old in good health. The conserved cysteine and the conserved F or W are not part of the CDR3 here.

J gene	V gene	CDR3 protein
TRBJ1-2	TRBV27	ASSSLRAGYGYT
TRBJ2-4	TRBV28	ASGRGTGARTKNIQY
TRBJ1-1	TRBV20-1	SARRKGAGNTEAF
TRBJ1-2	TRBV4-1	ASSQDGLGGNYGYT
TRBJ1-2	TRBV10-3	AIGQGDYGYT
TRBJ2-5	TRBV11-2	ASSFSRGVGETQY
TRBJ1-4	TRBV18	ASSPSGLHNEKLF
TRBJ2-2	TRBV20-1	SAQSGGATGELF
TRBJ2-3	TRBV6-6	ASSYSNRAGDTQY
TRBJ2-1	TRBV18	ASSPGSDGNEQF
TRBJ2-1	TRBV6-2/TRBV6-3	ASSYSLRQGSVPQNEQF
TRBJ2-3	TRBV7-9	ASSNYRGDSTDTQY
TRBJ2-2	TRBV25-1	ASSDVERAGELF
NA	TRBV7-2	ASSFGTTFYEQY
NA	TRBV4-1	ASSQDGRQYEQY
TRBJ2-3	TRBV10-3	AISESTAHHTDTQY
TRBJ2-2	TRBV4-1	ASSRDGGLAGELF
TRBJ2-1	TRBV20-1	SAATGTKGFDEQF
TRBJ1-1	TRBV28	ASRESRAGGDTEAF
TRBJ2-1	TRBV29-1	SVDIGGTARGYNEQF
TRBJ2-4	TRBV19	ASSMKNIQY
TRBJ2-5	TRBV7-2	ASSALKETQY
NA	TRBV10-1	ASSNRDEQF
TRBJ2-2	TRBV6-5	ASSYSPQGYTGELF
TRBJ1-2	TRBV11-3	ASSYSGRGGGYT
TRBJ2-4	TRBV2	ASSTRGQGQGIQY
TRBJ1-1	TRBV5-1	ASSLGLVKTEAF
TRBJ1-4	TRBV7-6	ASSLGQGIPEKLF